This TCR beta chain is from a study of blood T cell repertoires in COVID-19 (TCRdb year 2020). With regard to the full study: Samples covering the acute and convalescent phases of COVID-19 were provided by collaborators in the United States, Italy and Spain. The material from the prospective study consisted of cDNA or gDNA derived from T cells, B-cell-depleted T cells, or PBMCs. Deeply sampled blood TCRbeta repertoires from subjects exposed to, actively infected with, or recovered from COVID-19 were included in the dataset. The repertoires were released in a freely available public database meant as a resource for research on the immune response to SARS-CoV-2. Samples were obtained from the ongoing ImmuneRACE study (first 160 participants) and from roughly 1,300 subjects provided by 6 global collaborators. Nearly every sample came with metadata listing a de-identified subject ID, COVID-19 status, age in years and sex. Where available, HLA class I and class II types were obtained from metadata supplied by the sample provider rather than from assay-based typing. What the study reported, not specific to this receptor: How much clinical and demographic metadata was included differed by source and by participant, and the metadata was provided uncurated.

About this clone itself: The antigen this receptor binds is unknown. No much larger clone is present one base from it, and per-base qualities are unavailable.

Its CDR3 holds 12 amino acids, cysteine through phenylalanine. Just CDR3 DNA is preserved here, 36 bases in frame from base 1. V is reduced by 8 bases and J by 4 bases, leaving a spacing of 11 bases between them. CDR1 and CDR2, per the germline V gene, are SGHVS and FQNEAQ. TCRbeta CDR3 regions were amplified from genomic DNA using the immunoSEQ Assay, a bias-controlled multiplex PCR. As for how the authors treated the data: The number of nucleated cells in each sample was estimated by amplification of reference gene primers within the assay. To quantify the absolute abundance of each unique TCRbeta CDR3 rearrangement, sequence reads were collapsed and filtered. For each sample, productive Simpson clonality was calculated as the square root of Simpson's diversity index across productive rearrangements. Drawn from immuneACCESS, this table holds only the in-frame rearrangements with V and J called that TCRdb kept. Clones are partly lost; checked studies trace under half to an unresolved V gene and leave the rest unexplained. D and trimming were read from the DNA, whereas the V and J calls and clone size are those reported in that table. Recorded for this sample are approximately 230,000 clones; approximately 83% of them occurred a single time. The top ten clonotypes cover about 9% of the sample.

Collaborating institutions collected whole blood in K2EDTA tubes following their own protocols. Collaborator samples were shipped for TCRbeta analysis as frozen whole blood, isolated PBMCs, or DNA extracted from either sample type. The sequenced sample was peripheral blood. The rearrangement joined TRBV7-8 to TRBJ1-1, with TRBD1 perhaps the D gene, on 6 matching bases. The origin of this receptor is an elderly man with acute or convalescent COVID-19. The nucleotide sequence is TGTGCCAGCGGAGGACAGCTCACTGAAGCTTTCTTT. This sequence encodes CASGGQLTEAFF.